Listed below are T cell receptor beta chains from one sample, sequenced in a study of cytomegalovirus exposure and HLA in healthy donors. TCRdb keeps only in-frame clones here, not all; method: immunoSEQ multiplex PCR. In total, the table holds about 67,000 clones. Material: PBMCs. The origin of the receptors is a man aged 25 to 45 in good health and CMV-seropositive. The CDR3 runs from the conserved cysteine through the conserved F or W.

TRBV6-5	TRBJ1-6	CASSYSQSYNSPLHF
TRBV13	TRBJ1-6	CASSLKGKVSYNSPLHF
TRBV14	TRBJ2-2	CASSQLQFGELFF
TRBV10-3	TRBJ2-5	CAISGPGLAEETQYF
TRBV19	TRBJ1-1	CASTGSTEAFF
TRBV27	TRBJ1-2	CASWDRGNYGYTF
TRBV5-6	TRBJ2-3	CASSFGGGADTQYF
TRBV9	TRBJ1-3	CASSGGGDTIYF
TRBV2	TRBJ2-1	CASTTGLIINEQFF
TRBV11-3	TRBJ2-7	CASSLGKAGGSEQYF
TRBV19	TRBJ2-3	CASSISHSFTDTQYF
TRBV7-2	TRBJ1-1	CANSLGQGNTEAFF
TRBV9	TRBJ2-3	CASSVDGGRKQYF
TRBV7-9	TRBJ1-1	CASSSTDMNTEAFF
TRBV6-1	NA	CASSEVLDRVYEQYF
TRBV30	TRBJ2-1	CAWKVLGTYNEQFF
TRBV4-1	TRBJ1-2	CARSQAGGYTF
TRBV30	TRBJ2-7	CAWSPQDYPLYEQYF
TRBV6-1	TRBJ2-7	CASSSQGLYEQYF
TRBV6-5	TRBJ1-1	CASTARGAGTEAFF
TRBV7-9	TRBJ2-2	CASTTRGSTGELFF
TRBV5-1	TRBJ2-3	CASSYVTGDSDTQYF
TRBV1	TRBJ2-2	CTSSQESGNTGELFF
TRBV7-7	TRBJ2-2	CASSMGHTNTGELFF
TRBV7-3	TRBJ1-1	CASSPGQGATEAFF
TRBV5-1	TRBJ2-7	CASSFSPGQFIEQYF
TRBV29-1	TRBJ1-1	CSVSRDRGRVNTEAFF
TRBV2	TRBJ1-6	CASSEALLRDRVSPLHF
TRBV6-1	TRBJ2-5	CASSLVEPETQYF
TRBV6-5	TRBJ1-5	CASSYLRGGNQPQHF
TRBV5-1	TRBJ1-4	CASSLNGQPNEKLFF
TRBV6-6	TRBJ2-3	CASSYSISGGTDTQYF
TRBV6-1	TRBJ2-3	CASSERRTSGGGNTQYF
TRBV9	TRBJ1-1	CASSVGQGEAFF
TRBV9	TRBJ2-7	CASSVGGLGDDEQYF
TRBV5-4	TRBJ2-7	CASSSRGEQYF
TRBV29-1	TRBJ1-6	CSVMMRNSPLHF
TRBV4-1	TRBJ2-7	CASSQGTELVAYEQYF
TRBV5-5	TRBJ2-3	CASSSVTGAGDTQYF
TRBV19	TRBJ2-3	CASSIFSGRFTDKQYF
TRBV9	TRBJ2-3	CASSVEGTWEDTQYF
TRBV5-1	TRBJ1-3	CASSPGTAGNTIYF
TRBV9	TRBJ2-1	CASSVDMFSDNEQFF
TRBV4-1	TRBJ2-1	CASSQVTPGDEQFF
TRBV5-1	TRBJ2-2	CASSLDSSQPGELFF
TRBV29-1	TRBJ1-2	CSVEDSGVEYGYTF
TRBV4-1	TRBJ1-3	CASSPPGGSGNTIYF
TRBV7-9	TRBJ2-1	CASSSPDRPHEQFF
TRBV11-2	TRBJ1-2	CASSLTDRLGGYTF
TRBV6-1	TRBJ2-1	CASKGVAGGNEQFF
TRBV19	TRBJ2-3	CASSIAGFTSDTQYF
TRBV7-9	TRBJ2-5	CASSLARTGATTQYF
TRBV6-5	TRBJ2-3	CASSLAGEATDTQYF
TRBV30	TRBJ2-3	CAWSADKQYF